This T cell receptor beta chain comes out of a study of cytomegalovirus exposure and HLA in healthy donors. About the research overall: Among 150 million to 200 million T cells, an earlier analysis found about 100 million unique TCR beta sequences.

As to this clone: Its antigen is not identified.

The PCR used 60 Vbeta and 13 Jbeta primers. Repertoires were generated with immunoSEQ multiplex PCR, while TCRdb's copy carries only in-frame clones and drops some. The table has 100,000 or so clones, around 82% seen once. V was pared by 7 bases and J by 6 bases, with 10 bases of the junction left unmatched. Germline V lookup: CDR1 MNHEY, CDR2 SVGAGI. CDR3 length: 15 amino acids. Study results and caveats: Earlier analysis found most TCR beta V segments productive about 87% or about 30% of the time.

The origin of this receptor is a woman in her fifties or sixties in good health and CMV-seropositive. The rearrangement links TRBV6-5 to TRBJ2-5, with 11 nucleotides matching TRBD2. Sequencing input: PBMCs. CDR3 sequence (DNA): TGTGCCAGCAAACTGGGACTAGCGGTCGACAAGACCCAGTACTTC. Translation: CASKLGLAVDKTQYF.